This T cell receptor (beta chain) was captured by sequencing in a study of T cell responses to AZD1222 COVID-19 vaccine. The table came from immunoSEQ multiplex PCR; TCRdb's copy has only in-frame clones and leaves some out. Of 120,000 to 150,000 clones in the sample, 85% to 95% were seen once. To note about this clone: No antigen is known for it.

Points from the study as a whole: Recipients of AZD1222 seropositive at baseline numbered only five or six. Mostly white British, mostly female donors; authors suggested clonal diversity may be underestimated. Vaccine-associated CD4 TCRs spanned spike, dominant at 160-218 and 743-854.

The CDR3 is 13 amino acids. V shed 11 bases and J shed 5 bases, with 18 bases lying between them. The origin of this receptor is an adult in good health. This chain uses TRBV12-3 or TRBV12-4 with TRBJ1-1, with D unresolved. Sequences were derived from peripheral blood, sampled on day 0 of MenACWY control vaccination. CDR3 DNA sequence: TGTGCCGCCAGAACGGGTCGAGGTACTGAAGCTTTCTTT. This codes for CAARTGRGTEAFF.